A selection of T cell receptor beta chains follows, all from one sample in a study of early T cells in non-severe SARS-CoV-2 infection. TCRdb reprocessed the 5' RACE reads via MiXCR and lists one record per CDR3 protein. Altogether approximately 70,000 distinct CDR3 sequences are present, roughly 9.1% being singletons, with the ten largest covering 6% to 8%. The source material was whole blood, sampled at baseline. The origin of the receptors is an adult who was a healthcare worker with PCR-confirmed SARS-CoV-2 infection or an uninfected control (not recorded which). The CDR3 runs from the conserved cysteine through the conserved F or W. The order of the fields is V gene, CDR3 length, clone size, D gene, J gene, CDR3 DNA, CDR3 protein. D genes are given only for firm matches. Clone size is shown for a subset of rows, as once, few, many or a class of expanded clone.

V gene: TRBV29-1
CDR3 length: 14
clone size: few
D gene: .
J gene: TRBJ1-1
CDR3 DNA: TGCAGCGTTGAAGTTGTAGAGATGAACACTGAAGCTTTCTTT
CDR3 protein: CSVEVVEMNTEAFF

V gene: TRBV3-1
CDR3 length: 15
clone size: many
D gene: .
J gene: TRBJ1-5
CDR3 DNA: TGTGCCAGCAGCCCACTCGGGATAAACAATCAGCCCCAGCATTTT
CDR3 protein: CASSPLGINNQPQHF

V gene: TRBV5-6
CDR3 length: 19
clone size: few
D gene: TRBD2
J gene: TRBJ2-3
CDR3 DNA: TGTGCCAGCAGCTTCAAATCTGTTTTGGCTAGCGGGGCCCGGGATACGCAGTATTTT
CDR3 protein: CASSFKSVLASGARDTQYF

V gene: TRBV11-2
CDR3 length: 14
clone size: few
D gene: .
J gene: TRBJ2-7
CDR3 DNA: TGTACCAGCAGCTTAGGGGTACAGGGTTACGAGCAGTACTTC
CDR3 protein: CTSSLGVQGYEQYF

V gene: TRBV27
CDR3 length: 13
clone size: few
D gene: .
J gene: TRBJ2-1
CDR3 DNA: TGTGCCAGCAGTTTAGGGGGCTACAATGAGCAGTTCTTC
CDR3 protein: CASSLGGYNEQFF

V gene: TRBV12-5
CDR3 length: 14
clone size: .
D gene: .
J gene: TRBJ2-2
CDR3 DNA: TGTGCTAGTTCGCAGGCTAGTGGGACCGGGGAGCTGTTTTTT
CDR3 protein: CASSQASGTGELFF

V gene: TRBV30
CDR3 length: 11
clone size: .
D gene: .
J gene: TRBJ2-7
CDR3 DNA: TGTGCCTGGAGTGCCTCCTACGAGCAGTACTTC
CDR3 protein: CAWSASYEQYF

V gene: TRBV20-1
CDR3 length: 11
clone size: few
D gene: .
J gene: TRBJ2-7
CDR3 DNA: TGCAGTGCGTACAGTCCCTACGAGCAGTACTTC
CDR3 protein: CSAYSPYEQYF

V gene: TRBV19
CDR3 length: 15
clone size: few
D gene: TRBD1
J gene: TRBJ2-7
CDR3 DNA: TGTGCCAGTAGTATTTGGCCGGACAGGGTGGACGAGCAGTACTTC
CDR3 protein: CASSIWPDRVDEQYF

V gene: TRBV9
CDR3 length: 15
clone size: .
D gene: TRBD1
J gene: TRBJ2-7
CDR3 DNA: TGTGCCAGCAGCCCGGGACAGGGGCAACCCTACGAGCAGTACTTC
CDR3 protein: CASSPGQGQPYEQYF

V gene: TRBV20-1
CDR3 length: 14
clone size: .
D gene: TRBD1
J gene: TRBJ1-4
CDR3 DNA: TGCAGTGCTGTTACGGGACAGATTAATGAAAAACTGTTTTTT
CDR3 protein: CSAVTGQINEKLFF

V gene: TRBV9
CDR3 length: 13
clone size: many
D gene: .
J gene: TRBJ2-3
CDR3 DNA: TGTGCCAGCAGCGGGCCCAGCACAGATACGCAGTATTTT
CDR3 protein: CASSGPSTDTQYF

V gene: TRBV19
CDR3 length: 14
clone size: few
D gene: .
J gene: TRBJ1-4
CDR3 DNA: TGTGCCAGTAGCGCGCGGGGCATCGGTGAAAAACTGTTTTTT
CDR3 protein: CASSARGIGEKLFF

V gene: TRBV4-1
CDR3 length: 14
clone size: few
D gene: .
J gene: TRBJ2-7
CDR3 DNA: TGCGCCAGCAGCCAAGATAAGGGGACGGGCGAGCAGTACTTC
CDR3 protein: CASSQDKGTGEQYF

V gene: TRBV11-2
CDR3 length: 14
clone size: many
D gene: .
J gene: TRBJ2-2
CDR3 DNA: TGTGCCAGCAGCTTAGACAGGGTTTCCGGGGAGCTGTTTTTT
CDR3 protein: CASSLDRVSGELFF

V gene: TRBV7-2
CDR3 length: 12
clone size: .
D gene: TRBD1
J gene: TRBJ1-2
CDR3 DNA: TGTGCCACCACTGGGACAGGTTATGGCTACACCTTC
CDR3 protein: CATTGTGYGYTF

V gene: TRBV3-1
CDR3 length: 15
clone size: many
D gene: .
J gene: TRBJ2-2
CDR3 DNA: TGTGCCAGCAGCCAAGAGCCCCAGTACACCGGGGAGCTGTTTTTT
CDR3 protein: CASSQEPQYTGELFF

V gene: TRBV10-1
CDR3 length: 18
clone size: .
D gene: TRBD2
J gene: TRBJ2-1
CDR3 DNA: TGCGCCAGCAGCCCCCGAGCCTCACTAGCGGGGGGGCCTAATGAGCAGTTCTTC
CDR3 protein: CASSPRASLAGGPNEQFF

V gene: TRBV9
CDR3 length: 14
clone size: .
D gene: .
J gene: TRBJ1-5
CDR3 DNA: TGTGCCAGCAGCGTAGGCTCGGACGATCAGCCCCAGCATTTT
CDR3 protein: CASSVGSDDQPQHF

V gene: TRBV28
CDR3 length: 15
clone size: many
D gene: .
J gene: TRBJ2-6
CDR3 DNA: TGTGCCGTACCGGCGGCAGGGTCTGGGGCCAACGTCCTGACTTTC
CDR3 protein: CAVPAAGSGANVLTF

V gene: TRBV7-9
CDR3 length: 15
clone size: .
D gene: .
J gene: TRBJ2-1
CDR3 DNA: TGTGCCAGCAGCATGACGGAGGAAGCCTACAATGAGCAGTTCTTC
CDR3 protein: CASSMTEEAYNEQFF

V gene: TRBV5-1
CDR3 length: 16
clone size: many
D gene: .
J gene: TRBJ1-2
CDR3 DNA: TGCGCCAGCAGCCTGGGCGGAGACGCCTCCCAGGGCGGCTACACCTTC
CDR3 protein: CASSLGGDASQGGYTF

V gene: TRBV7-9
CDR3 length: 16
clone size: few
D gene: .
J gene: TRBJ2-3
CDR3 DNA: TGTGCCAGCAGCTTAGCCGGGACCCCCGTCGAAGATACGCAGTATTTT
CDR3 protein: CASSLAGTPVEDTQYF

V gene: TRBV27
CDR3 length: 15
clone size: medium-sized
D gene: .
J gene: TRBJ2-1
CDR3 DNA: TGTGCCAGCAGCAGGGAGATGGGATCCTACAATGAGCAGTTCTTC
CDR3 protein: CASSREMGSYNEQFF